Presented here are 26 T cell receptor beta chains from one specimen sequenced in a study of PD-1 blockade in mismatch repair-deficient tumors. Repertoires were generated with immunoSEQ multiplex PCR, while TCRdb's copy carries only in-frame clones and drops some. The sample includes about 110,000 clones, roughly 80% of them seen just once. The sequenced sample was peripheral blood, obtained roughly 13 months after starting pembrolizumab. The receptors shown here come from an adult with mismatch repair-deficient cancer.

V is TRBV29-1 and J is TRBJ1-1; TRBD1 agrees at 12 bases. CDR3 length equals 14 residues. CDR1 SQVTM and CDR2 ANQGSEA come from the germline V gene. Trimming cost V 6 bases and J 6 bases; bases outside gene matches: 8. Here the CDR3 DNA reads TGCAGCGTGACCGGGACAGGGGGCTTCTCTGAAGCTTTCTTT. It specifies CSVTGTGGFSEAFF.

J is TRBJ1-2 and V is TRBV29-1, with D possibly TRBD1 on 5 matching bases. The CDR3 is 13 amino acids. V lost 2 bases and J lost 1, with 8 bases in between. Germline CDR1 reads SQVTM; CDR2 reads ANQGSEA. The CDR3 here is CSVERGDNYGYTF. The CDR3 bases are TGCAGCGTTGAAAGAGGGGATAACTATGGCTACACCTTC.

The chain couples TRBV7-6 to TRBJ1-4; the D gene is possibly TRBD1 (6 bases). V dropped 5 bases and J dropped 8 bases, with 15 bases sitting between them. Germline CDR1 and CDR2: SGHVS and FNYEAQ. The CDR3 runs 14 residues. The CDR3 protein is CASSLGVGHEKLFF. CDR3 nucleotides: TGTGCCAGCAGCCTAGGTGTGGGACACGAAAAACTGTTTTTT.

The chain has TRBV19 and TRBJ2-4, with D perhaps matching TRBD2 (6 bases). The CDR3 loop spans 15 amino acids. The germline V gene has CDR1 LNHDA and CDR2 SQIVND (reference sequence). V lost 3 bases and J lost 3, with 12 bases in between. The CDR3 region is CASSIAGSSKNIQYF. CDR3 bases: TGTGCCAGTAGTATCGCGGGGTCTAGCAAAAACATTCAGTACTTC.

This chain links TRBV5-4 with TRBJ2-2, with TRBD1 identical over 7 bases. The CDR3 runs 13 residues. Germline CDR1 SGHNT, CDR2 YYREEE (reference sequence). Germline trimming cut 5 bases from V and 8 bases from J; bases unmatched to any gene: 6. The CDR3 loop reads CASSYRGPGELFF. As DNA, the CDR3 is TGTGCCAGCAGTTACAGGGGTCCTGGGGAGCTGTTTTTT.

The chain employs TRBV2 and TRBJ2-5, with TRBD2 identical over 13 bases. Germline trimming cut 6 bases from V and 4 bases from J; bases unmatched to any gene: 5. Per germline, CDR1 SNHLY and CDR2 FYNNEI. The CDR3 loop spans 15 amino acids. The chain's CDR3 is CASRGLAGAGETQYF. In DNA, the CDR3 is TGTGCCAGCAGAGGACTAGCGGGAGCGGGAGAGACCCAGTACTTC.

The chain uses TRBV21-1 and TRBJ2-2; the listed D gene, TRBD2, was not tested against the DNA. TRBV21-1 is given as a pseudogene. CDR3 size: 17 residues. CDR3 residues: CASSRGERVPDTGELFF. The CDR3 DNA sequence: TGTGCCAGCAGCCGTGGGGAGAGGGTTCCGGACACCGGGGAGCTGTTTTTT.

The V and J genes are TRBV18 and TRBJ1-1; no reliable D call. With 5 bases removed from V and 0 bases from J, the gap between germline ends came to 4 bases. CDR1 is KGHSH, CDR2 LQKENI, per germline. The CDR3 is 12 residues long. DNA for the CDR3: TGTGCCAGCTCAGCCGTGAACACTGAAGCTTTCTTT. Translation: CASSAVNTEAFF.

This clone turned up a few times. The chain is built from TRBV4-3 and TRBJ2-5; 14 positions match TRBD2. The germline gives CDR1 LGHNA, CDR2 YSLEER. CDR3 length equals 16 residues. V lost 3 bases to trimming and J lost 4 bases; unmatched junction nucleotides: 4. The CDR3 loop reads CASSQGLAGAGETQYF. As DNA, the CDR3 is TGCGCCAGCAGCCAGGGACTAGCGGGAGCTGGAGAGACCCAGTACTTC.

The table lists this clone with a few counts. The chain carries TRBV5-1 and TRBJ2-3, with D possibly matching TRBD1 (5 bases). The V end lost 3 bases, the J end lost 6 bases, and 14 bases lay between the germline ends. Germline CDR1 SGHRS, CDR2 YFSETQ. The CDR3 runs to 14 residues. CDR3 DNA sequence: TGCGCCAGCAGCTATCGGACATGGCCGGATACGCAGTATTTT. It translates to CASSYRTWPDTQYF.

The chain has TRBV7-9 and TRBJ2-7, with 7 bases that match TRBD1. Germline values: CDR1 SEHNR, CDR2 FQNEAQ (reference sequence). CDR3 length equals 14 residues. Losses at the gene ends were 5 bases for V and 2 bases for J; bases not matched to a gene: 6. The CDR3 loop reads CASSPRQGAYEQYF. In DNA form, the CDR3 reads TGTGCCAGCAGCCCAAGACAGGGAGCCTACGAGCAGTACTTC. The full variable domain, its missing parts supplied by reference TRBV7-9 and TRBJ2-7, is DTGVSQNPRHKITKRGQNVTFRCDPISEHNRLYWYRQTLGQGPEFLTYFQNEAQLEKSRLLSDRFSAERPKGSFSTLEIQRTEQGDSAMYLCASSPRQGAYEQYFGPGTRLTVT.

V and J are TRBV7-3 and TRBJ2-1, with 9 positions matching TRBD1. The junction had 6 bases not matched to a gene; V was cut back by 2 bases and J by 7 bases. The CDR3 runs 15 residues. Germline-derived CDR1 and CDR2 are SGHTA and FQGTGA. The CDR3 loop reads CASSLPGTGRNEQFF. The DNA of the CDR3 is TGTGCCAGCAGCTTACCCGGGACAGGGAGGAATGAGCAGTTCTTC.

The chain recombines TRBV2 with TRBJ1-2; the D is unclear. Germline lookup yields CDR1 SNHLY and CDR2 FYNNEI. The CDR3 length is 14 residues. Trimming cost V 2 bases and J 7 bases, with 14 bases left between them. CDR3 sequence reads: CASSELFDGLGYTF. Written as DNA, the CDR3 is TGTGCCAGCAGTGAACTATTCGACGGGCTTGGCTACACCTTC.

The chain couples TRBV27 to TRBJ2-7; no clear D. V was trimmed by 4 bases and J by 1 base, leaving 8 bases between them. Germline V gene lookup returns CDR1 MNHEY and CDR2 SMNVEV (reference sequence). The CDR3 extends over 13 amino acids. The CDR3 protein is CASSSENSYEQYF. CDR3 coding DNA: TGTGCCAGCAGTTCCGAGAATTCCTACGAGCAGTACTTC.

V and J are TRBV5-1 and TRBJ2-7, with 7 bases matching TRBD2. J lost 4 bases, V lost 5 bases, and 18 bases had no gene match. The CDR3 spans 17 residues. Looked up from germline, CDR1 is SGHRS and CDR2 is YFSETQ. The CDR3 DNA reads as TGCGCCAGCAGAGATCTTGGGGTTACAAGCGGGGCTTACGAGCAGTACTTC. This encodes CASRDLGVTSGAYEQYF.

This chain links TRBV5-1 with TRBJ2-5; 14 bases match TRBD2. Per germline, CDR1 SGHRS and CDR2 YFSETQ. V was clipped by 5 bases and J by 1 base; unmatched bases: 4. The CDR3 spans 16 residues. In DNA form, the CDR3 reads TGCGCCAGCAGTACAGGGACTAGCGGGAGCCAAGAGACCCAGTACTTC. Amino acid sequence: CASSTGTSGSQETQYF.

The chain uses TRBV19 and TRBJ1-1, with D perhaps TRBD1 (5 bases). Trimming pared 6 bases from V and 4 bases from J, leaving 12 bases between. This CDR3 is built from 13 residues. CDR1 and CDR2 (germline): LNHDA, SQIVND (reference sequence). The CDR3 bases are TGTGCCAGTAGCGCATGGGGGGGCACTGAAGCTTTCTTT. It yields the protein CASSAWGGTEAFF.

The V gene is TRBV27, the J gene TRBJ1-1; maybe TRBD1 (5 bases). V lost 2 bases, J lost 0 bases, and 13 bases lay in between. The germline CDR1 and CDR2 sequences are MNHEY and SMNVEV (reference sequence). The CDR3 consists of 16 residues. CDR3 region: CASSLMWGSVNTEAFF. The CDR3 coding sequence is TGTGCCAGCAGTTTAATGTGGGGGTCGGTGAACACTGAAGCTTTCTTT.

The chain combines TRBV7-9 with TRBJ2-1; no firm D call. The V and J ends lost 2 bases and 2 bases respectively, with 10 bases between them. The CDR3 runs 15 residues. Germline V gives CDR1 SEHNR, CDR2 FQNEAQ (reference sequence). In DNA, the CDR3 is TGTGCCAGCAGCTTACTCTCTTTCCCCTACAATGAGCAGTTCTTC. Translation gives CASSLLSFPYNEQFF.

The chain uses TRBV28 and TRBJ1-5, with 9 bases matching TRBD1. V gave up 2 bases and J gave up 3 bases; unmatched junction bases: 8. The CDR3 runs to 17 residues. CDR1 MDHEN and CDR2 SYDVKM come from the germline V gene. As DNA, the CDR3 is TGTGCCAGCAGTTTACTAAGAGGGACAGGGCTCAATCAGCCCCAGCATTTT. Amino acid sequence: CASSLLRGTGLNQPQHF.

This rearrangement joins TRBV6-1 to TRBJ2-1; 7 bases are a match to TRBD1. After removal of 6 bases from V and 15 bases from J, the junction contained 8 bases not matched to a gene. Germline V gene sequence: CDR1 MNHNS, CDR2 SASEGT. There are 11 residues in the CDR3. CDR3 residues: CASRLDRVSFF. The CDR3 region has the DNA TGTGCCAGCAGGCTTGACAGGGTATCGTTCTTC.

The CDR3 region is CASSSLAGGIGAGELFF. The CDR3 DNA reads TGTGCCAGCAGCTCGCTAGCGGGAGGGATCGGGGCCGGGGAGCTGTTTTTT. V usage is TRBV7-3 and J usage is TRBJ2-2; 12 nucleotides line up with TRBD2. This CDR3 spans 17 amino acids. V was pared by 4 bases and J by 6 bases, with 9 bases of the junction left unmatched. Germline V gene data show CDR1 as SGHTA and CDR2 as FQGTGA.

The chain recombines TRBV6-5 with TRBJ2-7, with 15 bases lining up with TRBD2. The CDR3 is made up of 14 amino acids. V lost 6 bases and J lost 7; bases outside the gene matches: 4. Germline V CDR1 and CDR2: MNHEY, SVGAGI. The CDR3 is CASRSGTSGREQYF. CDR3 nucleotides: TGTGCCAGCAGGTCCGGGACTAGCGGGAGGGAGCAGTACTTC.

The chain has TRBV5-1 and TRBJ1-1, with 9 nucleotides matching TRBD1. This CDR3 is 15 amino acids long. Germline CDR1 is SGHRS and CDR2 is YFSETQ. V was clipped by 4 bases and J by 3 bases; unmatched bases: 7. The DNA of the CDR3 is TGCGCCAGCAGCCGCGGGACAGGGTGGGACACTGAAGCTTTCTTT. This gives the protein CASSRGTGWDTEAFF.

This rearrangement joins TRBV27 to TRBJ1-1; 11 bases are a match to TRBD1. The CDR3 is 17 residues long. J gave up 0 bases and V 1 base, and 4 bases lay outside the gene matches. Germline CDR1 is MNHEY and CDR2 is SMNVEV (reference sequence). The CDR3 DNA follows: TGTGCCAGCAGTTTATACCGGACAGGGGGCTTGAACACTGAAGCTTTCTTT. This translates into CASSLYRTGGLNTEAFF.

The chain employs TRBV7-6 and TRBJ2-7; 8 nucleotides line up with TRBD2. The trim removed 5 bases at V and 5 bases at J, leaving 20 bases unmatched. CDR1 SGHVS and CDR2 FNYEAQ come from the germline V gene. This CDR3 is 18 amino acids long. The CDR3 loop is CASSNLGGTRVWADEQYF. The CDR3 DNA is TGTGCCAGCAGCAATCTCGGGGGGACTAGGGTATGGGCGGACGAGCAGTACTTC.